The 18 T cell receptor beta chains in this list originate from one sample, sequenced in a study of beta chain features in type 1 diabetes. Study-wide results and caveats: Type 1 diabetes patients had TCRB CDR3s that were shorter (moderately but significantly so) in all four CD4+ subsets.

Which antigens these TCRs recognize remains unknown. The isolated RNA, all of it, was reverse transcribed, so expressed TCRB transcripts were what got sequenced. Measured with immunoSEQ multiplex PCR; TCRdb has only the in-frame clones, and not every one. The data show 500,000 to 800,000 clones, with roughly 12% seen just once and more than 0.09% held by the top ten. The sequenced material came from naive CD4+ T cells from blood. All receptors derive from a man aged 25 to 45 with type 1 diabetes.

The sample holds a few counts of this clone. The chain uses TRBV11-2 and TRBJ2-7; 9 bases align to TRBD1. CDR3 size: 15 residues. The germline gives CDR1 SGHAT, CDR2 FQNNGV. Trimming took 6 bases from V and 1 from J; bases not matched to a gene: 7. The CDR3 DNA follows: TGTGCCAGCAGTCCAGGGACAGGGAGGTCCTACGAGCAGTACTTC. Translated, it gives CASSPGTGRSYEQYF.

This clone was counted only a few times. The J gene is TRBJ2-7, the V gene TRBV11-2; TRBD2 agrees at 9 bases. The germline V gene encodes CDR1 SGHAT and CDR2 FQNNGV. J lost 3 bases, V lost 7 bases, and 10 bases had no gene match. The CDR3 loop spans 15 amino acids. The CDR3 region is CASITSSGENYEQYF. The CDR3, as DNA: TGTGCCAGCATCACCTCTAGCGGGGAGAACTACGAGCAGTACTTC.

This clone was detected only a few times. Being one base from a much bigger clone, this may be a read error. The chain links TRBV6-5 to TRBJ2-1; D uncertain. The germline CDR1 and CDR2 sequences are MNHEY and SVGAGI. The CDR3 runs to 10 residues. V dropped 5 bases and J dropped 5 bases, with 1 base sitting between them. The CDR3 DNA follows: TGTGCCAGCAGTGACAATGAGCAGTTCTTC. Its protein product is CASSDNEQFF.

V gene TRBV7-2 combines with J gene TRBJ1-5; D is undetermined. This CDR3 comprises 16 residues. Germline V gene lookup returns CDR1 SGHTA and CDR2 FQGNSA. Trimming shortened V by 3 bases and J by 2 bases, and 14 bases separated the two germline ends. CDR3 loop: CASSFILGFGNQPQHF. The CDR3 region has the DNA TGTGCCAGCAGCTTCATATTGGGATTCGGCAATCAGCCCCAGCATTTT.

V and J are TRBV5-1 and TRBJ2-5; TRBD2 matches at 7 bases. J lost 4 bases, V lost 3 bases, and 6 bases had no gene match. CDR1 and CDR2 (germline): SGHRS, YFSETQ. CDR3 length: 14 residues. DNA for the CDR3: TGCGCCAGCAGCTCAGGGATAGCGGGAGAGACCCAGTACTTC. This gives the protein CASSSGIAGETQYF.

This clone was seen only a few times. The chain carries TRBV5-4 and TRBJ2-3; unclear D gene. V lost 2 bases and J lost 1, with 11 bases in between. Germline CDR1 and CDR2: SGHNT and YYREEE (reference sequence). The CDR3 covers 15 residues. The CDR3 region is CASSFQTYGTDTQYF. The DNA for the CDR3 is TGTGCCAGCAGCTTTCAGACCTACGGCACAGATACGCAGTATTTT.

The V and J genes are TRBV9 and TRBJ1-1, with D hard to call. Germline V gene data show CDR1 as SGDLS and CDR2 as YYNGEE. V shed 1 base and J shed 4 bases, with 8 bases lying between them. The CDR3 is 13 amino acids. CDR3 sequence (DNA): TGTGCCAGCAGCGTAAGGACGGGCACTGAAGCTTTCTTT. Translating gives CASSVRTGTEAFF.

CDR3 residues: CASSYSGTAYEQYF. The CDR3 DNA reads as TGTGCCAGCAGTTACTCCGGGACAGCCTACGAGCAGTACTTC. The chain carries TRBV6-5 and TRBJ2-7, with TRBD1 matching 7 bases. This CDR3 has 14 residues. The trim removed 0 bases at V and 2 bases at J, leaving 1 base unmatched. Germline V gene sequence: CDR1 MNHEY, CDR2 SVGAGI.

This clone was observed a few times. DNA of the CDR3: TGTGCCAGCAGTGATATAACTAGCAATCAGCCCCAGCATTTT. Amino acids: CASSDITSNQPQHF. The chain couples TRBV2 to TRBJ1-5; D is ambiguous. The CDR3 runs to 14 residues. Germline-derived CDR1 and CDR2 are SNHLY and FYNNEI. Trimming stripped 3 bases from V and 0 bases from J, with 6 bases between.

For this clone: Other DNA sequences in this sample translate to the same CDR3. CDR3 DNA sequence: TGTGCCTGGAGTGTAGGGTCTCAAGAGACCCAGTACTTC. The encoded protein is CAWSVGSQETQYF. J is TRBJ2-5 and V is TRBV30; D not resolved. V dropped 0 bases and J dropped 2 bases, with 7 bases sitting between them. The CDR3 extends over 13 amino acids. From germline, CDR1 is GTSNPN and CDR2 SVGIG (reference sequence).

V is TRBV7-9 and J is TRBJ2-2; D is uncertain. V lost 0 bases and J 3 bases, leaving 5 bases between the germline ends. The germline V gene encodes CDR1 SEHNR and CDR2 FQNEAQ (reference sequence). The CDR3 runs 14 residues. This CDR3 is CASSLARDTGELFF. CDR3 sequence (DNA): TGTGCCAGCAGCTTAGCAAGGGACACCGGGGAGCTGTTTTTT.

This chain joins TRBV6-6 and TRBJ2-5, with a tentative D call TRBD1 (7 bases). The V and J ends lost 4 bases and 2 bases respectively, with 17 bases between them. CDR3 length: 16 amino acids. The germline V gene has CDR1 MNHNY and CDR2 SVGAGI (reference sequence). CDR3 bases: TGTGCCAGCAGTTTCAGACAGGGAGGAAGGCAAGAGACCCAGTACTTC. This codes for CASSFRQGGRQETQYF.

This clone was seen more than once but under ten times. This chain's CDR3 is CASSSSGYSGNTIYF. Here the CDR3 DNA reads TGTGCCAGCAGTTCCTCTGGGTACTCTGGAAACACCATATATTTT. V is TRBV6-5 and J is TRBJ1-3; D is uncertain. Germline V CDR1 and CDR2: MNHEY, SVGAGI. V lost 4 bases and J 0 bases, leaving 10 bases between the germline ends. CDR3 length: 15 amino acids.

This clone appeared a few times. The chain links TRBV18 to TRBJ2-2; a weak D match, TRBD2 (6 bases). This CDR3 spans 17 amino acids. The V end was cut by 4 bases, the J end by 3 bases, with 18 bases between. The germline gives CDR1 KGHSH, CDR2 LQKENI. The CDR3 nucleotides are TGTGCCAGCTCACGGGACTTCCAATCCCTCGACACCGGGGAGCTGTTTTTT. This sequence encodes CASSRDFQSLDTGELFF.

The sample holds a few counts of this clone. The V gene is TRBV10-3, the J gene TRBJ1-2; no clear D. Germline loops: CDR1 ENHRY, CDR2 SYGVKD. V was pared by 3 bases and J by 2 bases, with 7 bases between. The CDR3 has 13 amino acids. In DNA form, the CDR3 reads TGTGCCATCAGTGACCAGGAGAACTATGGCTACACCTTC. This translates into CAISDQENYGYTF.

The V call is TRBV5-4, the J call TRBJ2-1; unclear D gene. There are 13 residues in the CDR3. CDR1 is SGHNT, CDR2 YYREEE, per germline (reference sequence). Trimming removed 2 bases from V and 7 bases from J, with 10 bases in between. CDR3 protein: CASSFYEVNEQFF. DNA of the CDR3: TGTGCCAGCAGCTTTTATGAGGTGAATGAGCAGTTCTTC.

This clone was seen more than once but under ten times. The chain has TRBV6-1 and TRBJ2-1, with 9 bases lining up with TRBD2. This CDR3 has 14 amino acids. CDR1 and CDR2 (germline): MNHNS, SASEGT. J was trimmed by 6 bases and V by 4 bases; bases with no gene match: 4. The chain's CDR3 is CASSGRGGRNEQFF. In DNA, the CDR3 is TGTGCCAGCAGTGGGCGGGGGGGGCGCAATGAGCAGTTCTTC.

This clone was seen more than once but under ten times. The J gene is TRBJ2-3, the V gene TRBV9; D remains ambiguous. This CDR3 contains 16 residues. Trimming pared 4 bases from V and 1 base from J, leaving 16 bases between. From germline, CDR1 is SGDLS and CDR2 YYNGEE. CDR3 coding DNA: TGTGCCAGCAGCTTTTTCTCTACACTGGGCACAGATACGCAGTATTTT. It yields the protein CASSFFSTLGTDTQYF.